This record concerns one T cell receptor (beta chain) sequence. Its target is unknown. V was cut by 6 bases and J by 1 base, with 15 bases left in between. Germline CDR1 MGHRA, CDR2 YSYEKL. This CDR3 has 16 amino acids. The data were obtained in a study of cytomegalovirus exposure and HLA in healthy donors. Overall study results and limits: A later analysis reportedly identified an Asian-associated ancestry cluster as carrying fewer N-insertions than the roughly 720-donor mean. When the data were analyzed later, several of the most significant clusters appeared to be linked to common viral pathogens.

In the PCR, 60 Vbeta and 13 Jbeta primers were used. Some clones are missing from TCRdb's copy, which holds only in-frame ones; the method was immunoSEQ multiplex PCR. The top ten hold 7% to 8.5% of the sample, which has over 130,000 clones, 50% to 75% seen once. The rearrangement uses TRBV4-1 and TRBJ1-4; D gene uncertain. Sequences were obtained from PBMCs. The receptor's source is a woman aged 55-75 years in good health and CMV-seropositive. CDR3 in DNA: TGCGCCAGCAGTCACCCCCGCGGTCAAACTAATGAAAAACTGTTTTTT. The encoded protein is CASSHPRGQTNEKLFF.